These 10 T cell receptor beta chains originate from one sample sequenced in a study of T cells in Graves' hyperthyroidism and ophthalmopathy. TCR beta CDR3 regions were amplified from RNA transcripts. Researchers ran a first-round RT-PCR on the TCR CDR3 using the HTBI primer set. TCRdb reprocessed the multiplex PCR reads with MiXCR, giving one entry per CDR3 protein. The sample includes over 350,000 distinct CDR3 sequences, around 20% of them seen just once. Sequences were obtained from blood. These receptors all stem from a man younger than 35 with Graves' ophthalmopathy.

This clonotype occurred a few times. This chain links TRBV20-1 with TRBJ2-5, with D maybe TRBD1 (6 bases). V gave up 3 bases and J gave up 2 bases, with 13 bases separating them. Per germline, CDR1 DFQATT and CDR2 SNEGSKA (reference sequence). The CDR3 consists of 14 residues. CDR3 nucleotide sequence: TGCAGTGCTAGCAGGGGACGTCTACAAGAGACCCAGTACTTC. Translating gives CSASRGRLQETQYF.

The V call is TRBV5-4, the J call TRBJ2-3; 12 bases are a match to TRBD1. Germline-derived CDR1 and CDR2 are SGHNT and YYREEE (reference sequence). Trimming cost V 4 bases and J 3 bases; bases outside gene matches: 6. The CDR3 covers 16 residues. CDR3 DNA sequence: TGTGCCAGCAGCAGGGGGACAGGGGGCCTTACAGATACGCAGTATTTT. Residues: CASSRGTGGLTDTQYF.

The chain has TRBV16 and TRBJ1-6; D possibly corresponds to TRBD1 (6 bases). Trimming took 0 bases from V and 7 from J, leaving 7 bases between them. The CDR3 is 14 residues long. Germline V lookup: CDR1 KGHSY, CDR2 FQNENV. Here the CDR3 DNA reads TGTGCCAGCAGCCAATCCGGACAGAATTCACCCCTCCACTTT. This codes for CASSQSGQNSPLHF.

This clonotype has a count of ten or more. The V gene is TRBV2, the J gene TRBJ2-5; tentatively, D is TRBD1 (5 bases). V lost 2 bases and J lost 7, with 17 bases in between. The CDR3 has 15 amino acids. Germline V gene lookup returns CDR1 SNHLY and CDR2 FYNNEI. The CDR3 is CASSEKVAGSGTQYF. CDR3 DNA: TGTGCCAGCAGTGAAAAGGTAGCAGGGTCGGGGACCCAGTACTTC. Variable domain in full (rest from reference TRBV2 and TRBJ2-5): EPEVTQTPSHQVTQMGQEVILRCVPISNHLYFYWYRQILGQKVEFLVSFYNNEISEKSEIFDDQFSVERPDGSNFTLKIRSTKLEDSAMYFCASSEKVAGSGTQYFGPGTRLLVL.

This clonotype occurred many times. V is TRBV5-1 and J is TRBJ2-1; TRBD2 is a possible D gene (7 bases). The V end lost 7 bases, the J end lost 8 bases, and 13 bases lay between the germline ends. The CDR3 runs 12 residues. Germline CDR1 is SGHRS and CDR2 is YFSETQ. CDR3: CASQGGGDEQFF. CDR3 sequence (DNA): TGCGCCAGCCAAGGGGGGGGGGATGAGCAGTTCTTC.

A remark on this clonotype: A junction end diverges from the germline sequence, so it may reflect a read error. The V and J genes are TRBV10-3 and TRBJ2-7; D call uncertain. CDR3 length: 14 amino acids. The germline CDR1 and CDR2 sequences are ENHRY and SYGVKD. CDR3 region: CAISEPGSSCEQYF. In DNA, the CDR3 is TGTGCCATCAGTGAGCCTGGAAGCTCCTGCGAGCAGTACTTC.

The CDR3 reads CSVEVGAGYEQYF. The CDR3 DNA reads TGCAGCGTTGAAGTCGGGGCTGGTTACGAGCAGTACTTC. The chain carries TRBV29-1 and TRBJ2-7; D may be TRBD1 or TRBD2 (5 bases each). CDR1 is SQVTM, CDR2 ANQGSEA, per germline. The ends were cut back, 1 base at V and 4 bases at J, with 11 bases in the middle. The CDR3 totals 13 residues.

This clonotype was picked up a small number of times. The rearrangement joins TRBV9 to TRBJ2-7; 9 bases match TRBD1. V dropped 0 bases and J dropped 3; count of bases not matched to a gene: 4. The V gene's germline CDR1 is SGDLS and CDR2 YYNGEE. The CDR3 has 15 residues. CDR3 sequence (DNA): TGTGCCAGCAGCGTAGGCGGGACAGGGTACTACGAGCAGTACTTC. As protein: CASSVGGTGYYEQYF.

The gene calls are TRBV5-1 and TRBJ2-7, with 7 bases fitting TRBD2. With V trimmed by 0 bases and J by 7 bases, 7 bases remained unmatched. CDR1 and CDR2 (germline): SGHRS, YFSETQ. CDR3 length: 14 amino acids. This CDR3 reads CASSLVGLVGEQYF. In nucleotides, the CDR3 is TGCGCCAGCAGCTTGGTAGGACTAGTTGGTGAGCAGTACTTC.

Note on this clonotype: With a much larger clone just one base away, this may be a read error. The CDR3 DNA is TGTGCCAGCAGTTTAGGGGGGGTGAACGCTGAAGCTTTCTTT. Translating gives CASSLGGVNAEAFF. V and J are TRBV27 and TRBJ1-1; the D gene is possibly TRBD1 (5 bases). The CDR3 sequence is 14 residues long. CDR1 is MNHEY, CDR2 SMNVEV, per germline (reference sequence).